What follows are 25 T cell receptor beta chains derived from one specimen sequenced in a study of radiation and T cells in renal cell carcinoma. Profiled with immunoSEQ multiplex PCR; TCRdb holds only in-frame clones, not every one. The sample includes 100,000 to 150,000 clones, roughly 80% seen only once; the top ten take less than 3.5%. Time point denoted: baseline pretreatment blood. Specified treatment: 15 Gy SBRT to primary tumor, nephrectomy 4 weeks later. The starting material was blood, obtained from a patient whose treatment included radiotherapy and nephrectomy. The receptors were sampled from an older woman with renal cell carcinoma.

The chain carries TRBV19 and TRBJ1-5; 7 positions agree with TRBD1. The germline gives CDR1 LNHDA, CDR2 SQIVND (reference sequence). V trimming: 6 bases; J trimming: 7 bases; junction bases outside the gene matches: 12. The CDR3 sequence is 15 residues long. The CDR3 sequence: CASRHGGGGQQPQHF. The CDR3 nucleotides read TGTGCCAGTAGACATGGGGGAGGGGGCCAACAGCCCCAGCATTTT.

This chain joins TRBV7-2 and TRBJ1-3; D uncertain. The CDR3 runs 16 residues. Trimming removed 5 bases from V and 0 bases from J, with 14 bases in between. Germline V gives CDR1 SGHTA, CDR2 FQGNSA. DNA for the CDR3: TGTGCCAGCAGCCCTGTGTGGCAGGCCTCTGGAAACACCATATATTTT. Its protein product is CASSPVWQASGNTIYF.

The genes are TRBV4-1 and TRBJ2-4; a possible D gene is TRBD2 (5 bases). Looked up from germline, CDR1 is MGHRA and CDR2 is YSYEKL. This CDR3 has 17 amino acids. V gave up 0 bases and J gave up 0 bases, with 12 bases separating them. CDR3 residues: CASSQDPGVGAKNIQYF. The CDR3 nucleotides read TGCGCCAGCAGCCAAGATCCCGGGGTAGGAGCCAAAAACATTCAGTACTTC.

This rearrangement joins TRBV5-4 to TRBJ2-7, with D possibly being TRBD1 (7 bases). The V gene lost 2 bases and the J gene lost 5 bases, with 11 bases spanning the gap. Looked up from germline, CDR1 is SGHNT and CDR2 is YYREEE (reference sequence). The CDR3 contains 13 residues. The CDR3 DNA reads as TGTGCCAGCAGCTTACGGGGGACAGACGAGCAGTACTTC. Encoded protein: CASSLRGTDEQYF.

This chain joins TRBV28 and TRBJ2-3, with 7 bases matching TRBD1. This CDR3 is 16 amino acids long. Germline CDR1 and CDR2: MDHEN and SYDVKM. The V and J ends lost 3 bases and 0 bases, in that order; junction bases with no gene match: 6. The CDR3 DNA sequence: TGTGCCAGCAGTTTGATTTTCAGGGGGAGCACAGATACGCAGTATTTT. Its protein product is CASSLIFRGSTDTQYF.

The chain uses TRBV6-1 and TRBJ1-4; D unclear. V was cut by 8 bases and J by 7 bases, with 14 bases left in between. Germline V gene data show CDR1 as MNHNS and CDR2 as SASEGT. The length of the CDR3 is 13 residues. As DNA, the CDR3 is TGTGCCAGCTGTCCGGAGCTCGGTGAAAAACTGTTTTTT. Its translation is CASCPELGEKLFF.

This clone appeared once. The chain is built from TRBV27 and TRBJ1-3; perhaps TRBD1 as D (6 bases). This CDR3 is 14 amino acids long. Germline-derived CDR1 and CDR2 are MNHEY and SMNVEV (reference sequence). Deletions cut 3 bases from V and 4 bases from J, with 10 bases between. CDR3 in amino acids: CASSFQGPGNTIYF. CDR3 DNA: TGTGCCAGCAGTTTTCAGGGGCCCGGAAACACCATATATTTT.

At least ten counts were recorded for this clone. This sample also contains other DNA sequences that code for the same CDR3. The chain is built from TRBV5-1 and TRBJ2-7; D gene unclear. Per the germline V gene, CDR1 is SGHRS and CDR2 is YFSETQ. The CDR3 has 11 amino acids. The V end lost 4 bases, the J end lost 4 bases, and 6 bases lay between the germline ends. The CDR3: CASSLGYEQYF. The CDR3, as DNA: TGCGCCAGCAGCCTCGGGTACGAGCAGTACTTC.

CDR3 in DNA: TGCAGCGTTTCTAGGACCGAGACAGATACGCAGTATTTT. Amino acids: CSVSRTETDTQYF. This chain uses TRBV29-1 with TRBJ2-3; D is undetermined. V was clipped by 5 bases and J by 3 bases, with 12 bases between them. This CDR3 region has 13 residues. CDR1 and CDR2 from the germline V gene are SQVTM and ANQGSEA.

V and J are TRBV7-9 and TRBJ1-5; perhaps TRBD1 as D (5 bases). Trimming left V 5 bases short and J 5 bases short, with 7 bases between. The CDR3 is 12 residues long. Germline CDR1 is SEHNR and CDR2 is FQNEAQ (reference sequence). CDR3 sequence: CASSQGDQPQHF. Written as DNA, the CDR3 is TGTGCCAGCAGCCAAGGGGATCAGCCCCAGCATTTT.

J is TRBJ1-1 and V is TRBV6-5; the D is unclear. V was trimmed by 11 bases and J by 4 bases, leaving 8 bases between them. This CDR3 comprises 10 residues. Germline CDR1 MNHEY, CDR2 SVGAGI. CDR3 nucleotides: TGTGCCGTAGGAAGCACTGAAGCTTTCTTT. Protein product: CAVGSTEAFF.

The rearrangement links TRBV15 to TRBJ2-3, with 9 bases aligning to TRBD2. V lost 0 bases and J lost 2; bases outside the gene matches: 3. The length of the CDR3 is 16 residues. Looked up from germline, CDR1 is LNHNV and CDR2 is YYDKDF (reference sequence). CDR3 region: CATSRETSGITDTQYF. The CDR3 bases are TGTGCCACCAGCAGAGAGACTAGCGGAATCACAGATACGCAGTATTTT.

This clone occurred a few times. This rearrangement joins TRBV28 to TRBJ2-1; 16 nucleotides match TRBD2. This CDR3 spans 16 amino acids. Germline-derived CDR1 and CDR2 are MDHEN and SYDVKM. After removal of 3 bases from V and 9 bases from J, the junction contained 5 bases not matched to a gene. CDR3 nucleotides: TGTGCCAGCAGTTTGGGACTAGCGGGGGGGCCTAGTGAGCAGTTCTTC. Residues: CASSLGLAGGPSEQFF. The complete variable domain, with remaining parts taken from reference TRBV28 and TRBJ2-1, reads DVKVTQSSRYLVKRTGEKVFLECVQDMDHENMFWYRQDPGLGLRLIYFSYDVKMKEKGDIPEGYSVSREKKERFSLILESASTNQTSMYLCASSLGLAGGPSEQFFGPGTRLTVL.

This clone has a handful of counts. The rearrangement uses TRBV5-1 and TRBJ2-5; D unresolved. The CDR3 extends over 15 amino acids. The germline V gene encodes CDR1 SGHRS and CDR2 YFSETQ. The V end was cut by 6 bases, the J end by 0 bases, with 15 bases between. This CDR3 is CASTEAGYHQETQYF. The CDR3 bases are TGCGCCAGCACCGAGGCCGGCTACCACCAAGAGACCCAGTACTTC.

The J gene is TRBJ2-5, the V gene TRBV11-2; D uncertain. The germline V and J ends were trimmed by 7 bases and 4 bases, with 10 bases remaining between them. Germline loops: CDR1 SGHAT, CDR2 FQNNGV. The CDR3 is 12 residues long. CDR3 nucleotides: TGTGCCAGCACCCCTGGGGTAGAGACCCAGTACTTC. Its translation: CASTPGVETQYF.

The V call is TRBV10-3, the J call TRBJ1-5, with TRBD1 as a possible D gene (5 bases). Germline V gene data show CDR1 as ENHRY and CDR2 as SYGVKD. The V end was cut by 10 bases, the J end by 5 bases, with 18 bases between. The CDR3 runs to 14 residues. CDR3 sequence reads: CATQEQGGDQPQHF. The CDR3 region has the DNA TGTGCCACCCAGGAGCAGGGTGGTGATCAGCCCCAGCATTTT.

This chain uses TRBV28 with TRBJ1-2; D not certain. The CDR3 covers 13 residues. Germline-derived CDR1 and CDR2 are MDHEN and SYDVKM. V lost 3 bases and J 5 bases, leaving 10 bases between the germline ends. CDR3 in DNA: TGTGCCAGCAGTTTTTCTCCGGAATATGGCTACACCTTC. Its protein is CASSFSPEYGYTF.

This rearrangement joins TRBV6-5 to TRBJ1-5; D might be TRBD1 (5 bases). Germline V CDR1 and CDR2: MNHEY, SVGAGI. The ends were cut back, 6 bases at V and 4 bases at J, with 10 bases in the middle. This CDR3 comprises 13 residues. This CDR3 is CASSNGGNQPQHF. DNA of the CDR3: TGTGCCAGCAGCAACGGGGGAAATCAGCCCCAGCATTTT.

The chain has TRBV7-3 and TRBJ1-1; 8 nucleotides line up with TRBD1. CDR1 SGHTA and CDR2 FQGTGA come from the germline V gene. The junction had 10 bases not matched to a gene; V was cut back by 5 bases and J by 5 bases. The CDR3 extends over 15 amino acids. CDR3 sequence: CASSPLGQAATEAFF. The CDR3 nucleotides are TGTGCCAGCAGCCCACTGGGACAGGCGGCTACTGAAGCTTTCTTT.

The CDR3 sequence is CASSLNLQGNTEAFF. CDR3 DNA sequence: TGCGCCAGCAGCTTGAACTTACAGGGGAACACTGAAGCTTTCTTT. This sequence joins TRBV5-1 and TRBJ1-1; D is possibly TRBD1 (6 bases). CDR3 length: 15 amino acids. V lost 1 base and J lost 1, with 11 bases in between. From germline, CDR1 is SGHRS and CDR2 YFSETQ.

The CDR3 is CASSYTGGSYNEQFF. Written as DNA, the CDR3 is TGTGCCAGCAGTTATACAGGGGGGTCCTACAATGAGCAGTTCTTC. The V call is TRBV2, the J call TRBJ2-1; 8 nucleotides line up with TRBD1. The ends lost 5 bases at V and 1 base at J; junction bases unmatched: 4. The CDR3 totals 15 residues. Germline V lookup: CDR1 SNHLY, CDR2 FYNNEI.

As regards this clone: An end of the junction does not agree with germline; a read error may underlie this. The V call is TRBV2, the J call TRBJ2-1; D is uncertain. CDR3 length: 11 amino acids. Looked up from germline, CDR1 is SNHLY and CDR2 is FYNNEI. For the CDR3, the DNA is TGCGCCAGCAGTGAAGTAAATGAGCAGTTCTTC. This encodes CASSEVNEQFF.

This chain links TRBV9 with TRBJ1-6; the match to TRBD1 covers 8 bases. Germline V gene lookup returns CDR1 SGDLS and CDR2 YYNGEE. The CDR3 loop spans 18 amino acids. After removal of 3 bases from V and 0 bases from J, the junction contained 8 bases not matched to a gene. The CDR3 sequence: CASSARGQESSYNSPLHF. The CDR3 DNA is TGTGCCAGCAGCGCGAGGGGACAGGAGAGCTCCTATAATTCACCCCTCCACTTT.

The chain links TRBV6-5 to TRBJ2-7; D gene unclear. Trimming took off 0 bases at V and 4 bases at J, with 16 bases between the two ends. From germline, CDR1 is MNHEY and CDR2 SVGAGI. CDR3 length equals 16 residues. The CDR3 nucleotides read TGTGCCAGCAGTTACTCCGTCTTCCCGAGGCCATACGAGCAGTACTTC. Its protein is CASSYSVFPRPYEQYF.

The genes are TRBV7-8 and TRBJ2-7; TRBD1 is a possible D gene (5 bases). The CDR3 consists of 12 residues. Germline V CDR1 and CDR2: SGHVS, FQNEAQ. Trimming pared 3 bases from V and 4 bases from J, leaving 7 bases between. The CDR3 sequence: CASSFRQYEQYF. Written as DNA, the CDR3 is TGTGCCAGCAGCTTCAGACAGTACGAGCAGTACTTC.